Listed below are T cell receptor beta chains from one sample, sequenced in a study of response to subunit inactivated influenza vaccine. Via MiXCR, TCRdb re-called the RT-PCR reads, giving one row per CDR3 protein. The repertoire has about 700,000 distinct CDR3 sequences, around 14% of them found once; the top ten carry approximately 10%. The material sequenced was PBMCs from blood, taken approximately 13 days after vaccination. These TCRs come from a man over 45 who received an inactivated influenza vaccine. Both conserved end residues are part of each CDR3. D genes are given only for firm matches. Size values are once, few and many counts, or a class for expanded clones, and some rows have none.

J,V,D,size,CDR3,DNA
TRBJ2-3,TRBV28,TRBD1,-,CASSSMVIQGQGTDTQYF,TGTGCCAGCAGCTCTATGGTCATACAGGGACAGGGCACAGATACGCAGTATTTT
TRBJ2-3,TRBV20-1,-,-,CSARDLGGPADTQYF,TGCAGTGCTAGAGATCTGGGGGGGCCCGCAGATACGCAGTATTTT
TRBJ1-2,TRBV12-3/TRBV12-4,-,-,CASRLSRGYGYTF,TGTGCCAGCAGGCTGTCGAGGGGCTATGGCTACACCTTC
TRBJ2-2,TRBV9,-,-,CASSVEWRNTGELFF,TGTGCCAGCAGCGTAGAGTGGCGGAACACCGGGGAGCTGTTTTTT
TRBJ1-6,TRBV12-3/TRBV12-4,-,-,CASSLGLYTPLHF,TGTGCCAGCAGTTTAGGGTTGTATACACCCCTCCACTTT
TRBJ2-3,TRBV28,TRBD1,-,CASSRARDREADTQYF,TGTGCCAGCAGCCGTGCCCGGGACAGGGAAGCAGATACGCAGTATTTT
TRBJ2-7,TRBV4-2,-,-,CASSPPDRAYEQYF,TGTGCCAGCAGCCCCCCGGACCGAGCCTACGAGCAGTACTTC
TRBJ2-1,TRBV6-1,-,once,CASSDRDSLALSYNEQFF,TGTGCCAGCAGTGACCGGGACTCACTCGCCCTCTCCTACAATGAGCAGTTCTTC
TRBJ2-1,TRBV11-2,TRBD2,few,CASSPGLAGTYWPSYNEQFF,TGTGCCAGCAGCCCGGGACTAGCGGGGACGTACTGGCCGTCCTACAATGAGCAGTTCTTC
TRBJ2-3,TRBV20-1,TRBD2,-,CSAQSGGLSTDTQYF,TGCAGTGCTCAGAGCGGGGGGCTGAGCACAGATACGCAGTATTTT
TRBJ2-3,TRBV5-1,TRBD2,many,CASCLTSGSTDTQYF,TGCGCCAGCTGCTTGACTAGCGGTAGCACAGATACGCAGTATTTT
TRBJ1-1,TRBV5-1,-,-,CASSLGQNRVAEAFF,TGCGCCAGCAGCTTGGGGCAAAACAGGGTTGCTGAAGCTTTCTTT
TRBJ2-1,TRBV11-1,-,few,CASSLSEGDRRPYNEQFF,TGTGCCAGCAGCTTATCGGAAGGAGACAGGCGGCCTTACAATGAGCAGTTCTTC
TRBJ1-6,TRBV4-1,-,-,CASSQYRANSPLHF,TGCGCCAGCAGCCAATACCGTGCTAATTCACCCCTCCACTTT
TRBJ2-3,TRBV12-3/TRBV12-4,-,-,CASSLSARGTDTQYF,TGTGCCAGCAGTTTATCGGCGAGGGGCACAGATACGCAGTATTTT
TRBJ1-1,TRBV7-9,-,-,CASSFLATEAFF,TGTGCCAGCAGCTTCCTGGCCACTGAAGCTTTCTTT
TRBJ1-6,TRBV4-1,-,few,CASSTTGTTTLNSPLHF,TGCGCCAGCAGCACGACCGGGACAACGACCCTTAATTCACCCCTCCACTTT
TRBJ2-1,TRBV6-2/TRBV6-3,-,few,CASIPASGSYNEQFF,TGTGCCAGCATCCCCGCGAGCGGTTCCTACAATGAGCAGTTCTTC
TRBJ2-1,TRBV9,-,-,CASSVEGRAGGGEQFF,TGTGCCAGCAGCGTAGAGGGTCGGGCTGGGGGAGGCGAGCAGTTCTTC
TRBJ2-2,TRBV18,TRBD2,few,CASSPTSGTNTGELFF,TGTGCCAGCTCACCGACTAGCGGGACCAACACCGGGGAGCTGTTTTTT
TRBJ2-1,TRBV6-1,-,-,CASSESGNSYNEQFF,TGTGCCAGCAGTGAATCCGGGAATTCCTACAATGAGCAGTTCTTC
TRBJ1-5,TRBV6-1,TRBD1,few,CASSGGGSNQPQHF,TGTGCCAGCAGTGGAGGGGGCTCCAATCAGCCCCAGCATTTT
TRBJ2-5,TRBV7-2,-,few,CASSRDRRGETQYF,TGTGCCAGCAGCCGGGACAGGCGGGGGGAGACCCAGTACTTC
TRBJ2-7,TRBV25-1,-,few,CASRSSLGRGEQYF,TGTGCCAGCAGAAGCTCTTTAGGGCGCGGCGAGCAGTACTTC
TRBJ2-3,TRBV20-1,-,few,CSARAQGMADTQYF,TGCAGTGCTCGGGCCCAGGGAATGGCAGATACGCAGTATTTT
TRBJ2-3,TRBV5-1,-,many,CASSDQRSADTQYF,TGCGCCAGCTCGGATCAAAGGTCGGCAGATACGCAGTATTTT
TRBJ2-1,TRBV20-1,-,few,CSARDWGIGPNEQFF,TGCAGTGCTAGAGATTGGGGGATTGGCCCCAATGAGCAGTTCTTC
TRBJ1-2,TRBV6-2/TRBV6-3,-,few,CASSYDRAGNYGYTF,TGTGCCAGCAGTTACGACCGGGCTGGTAACTATGGCTACACCTTC
TRBJ1-4,TRBV6-1,TRBD1,-,CASRAGQVSNEKLFF,TGTGCCAGCAGAGCCGGACAGGTTTCTAATGAAAAACTGTTTTTT